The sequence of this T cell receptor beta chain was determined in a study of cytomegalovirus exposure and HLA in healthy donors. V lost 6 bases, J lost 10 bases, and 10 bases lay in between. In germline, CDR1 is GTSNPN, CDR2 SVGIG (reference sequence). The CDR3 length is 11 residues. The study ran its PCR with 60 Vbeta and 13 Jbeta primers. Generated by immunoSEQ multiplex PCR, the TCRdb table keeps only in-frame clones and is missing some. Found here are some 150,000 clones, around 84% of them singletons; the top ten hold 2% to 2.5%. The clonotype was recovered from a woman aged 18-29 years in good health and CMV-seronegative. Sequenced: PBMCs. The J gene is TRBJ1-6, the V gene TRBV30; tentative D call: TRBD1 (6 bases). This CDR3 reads CACTGTSPLHF. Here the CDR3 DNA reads TGTGCCTGCACAGGGACATCACCCCTCCACTTT.